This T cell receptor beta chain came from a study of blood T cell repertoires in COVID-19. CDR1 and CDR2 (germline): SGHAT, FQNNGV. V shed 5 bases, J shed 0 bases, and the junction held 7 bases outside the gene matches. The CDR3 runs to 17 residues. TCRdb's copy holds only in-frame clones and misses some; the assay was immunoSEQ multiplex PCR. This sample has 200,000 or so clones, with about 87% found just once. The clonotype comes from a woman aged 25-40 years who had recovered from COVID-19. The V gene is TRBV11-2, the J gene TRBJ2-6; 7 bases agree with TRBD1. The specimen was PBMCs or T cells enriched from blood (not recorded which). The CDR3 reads CASSQPTGDSGANVLTF. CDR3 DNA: TGTGCCAGCAGCCAGCCAACAGGGGACTCTGGGGCCAACGTCCTGACTTTC.